Presented here are 5 T cell receptor beta chains from one specimen sequenced in a study of T cells after yellow fever vaccination. Each CDR3 protein gets one entry after TCRdb re-called the 5' RACE reads with MiXCR. The sample yields under 550,000 distinct CDR3 sequences, around a fifth seen once. Sample: PBMCs, taken 20 to 25 days after the first yellow fever vaccination. Every receptor here comes from a man between 18 and 35 years old who received the YFV17D yellow fever vaccine.

In its sample, this clonotype was seen a few times. The chain employs TRBV3-1 and TRBJ1-2; perhaps TRBD1 as D (5 bases). Germline V gene sequence: CDR1 LGHDT, CDR2 YNNKEL (reference sequence). Trimming left V 0 bases short and J 5 bases short, with 7 bases between. This CDR3 comprises 13 residues. CDR3 loop: CASSQDRAYGYTF. The CDR3 nucleotides read TGTGCCAGCAGCCAAGACAGGGCTTATGGCTACACCTTC. Combining the CDR3 with reference TRBV3-1 and TRBJ1-2 gives the whole variable domain DTAVSQTPKYLVTQMGNDKSIKCEQNLGHDTMYWYKQDSKKFLKIMFSYNNKELIINETVPNRFSPKSPDKAHLNLHINSLELGDSAVYFCASSQDRAYGYTFGSGTRLTVV.

This clonotype has more than one count but fewer than ten. The V gene is TRBV28, the J gene TRBJ1-6; 8 bases are shared with TRBD1. CDR1 and CDR2 from the germline V gene are MDHEN and SYDVKM. The J segment lost 4 bases and the V segment lost 6 bases, leaving 2 bases of the junction unmatched. The CDR3 loop spans 14 amino acids. The CDR3 nucleotides are TGTGCCAGCAGGACAGGGGATTATAATTCACCCCTCCACTTT. Amino acid sequence: CASRTGDYNSPLHF.

This clonotype was counted only a few times. The V gene is TRBV5-4, the J gene TRBJ2-1, with D perhaps TRBD2 (6 bases). The length of the CDR3 is 15 residues. From germline, CDR1 is SGHNT and CDR2 YYREEE (reference sequence). Trimming took off 4 bases at V and 0 bases at J, with 11 bases between the two ends. CDR3 residues: CASSGDLSSYNEQFF. The CDR3 nucleotides are TGTGCCAGCAGCGGGGACTTGAGCTCCTACAATGAGCAGTTCTTC.

This chain joins TRBV6-5 and TRBJ2-3; D unresolved. The V gene lost 0 bases and the J gene lost 5 bases, with 9 bases spanning the gap. The CDR3 contains 14 residues. Germline V lookup: CDR1 MNHEY, CDR2 SVGAGI. The CDR3 bases are TGTGCCAGCAGTTACTCGTTGCCTCGAGATACGCAGTATTTT. It is translated as CASSYSLPRDTQYF.

CDR3 in DNA: TGCGCCAGCAGCCAAGATTTCAACCGCCCCCTCGATACGCAGTATTTT. This encodes CASSQDFNRPLDTQYF. The chain combines TRBV4-3 with TRBJ2-3; D not resolved. This CDR3 contains 16 residues. V lost 0 bases and J lost 6, with 16 bases in between. The germline gives CDR1 LGHNA, CDR2 YSLEER.